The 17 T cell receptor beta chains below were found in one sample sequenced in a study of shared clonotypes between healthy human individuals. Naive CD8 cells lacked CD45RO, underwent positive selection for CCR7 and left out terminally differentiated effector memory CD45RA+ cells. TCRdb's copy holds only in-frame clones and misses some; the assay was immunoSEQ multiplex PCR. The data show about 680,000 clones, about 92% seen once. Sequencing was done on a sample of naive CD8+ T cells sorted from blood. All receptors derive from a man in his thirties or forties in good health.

CDR3 loop: CASSPLGEGRYEQYF. The CDR3 coding sequence is TGTGCCAGCTCACCGCTGGGGGAGGGCCGCTACGAGCAGTACTTC. The chain combines TRBV18 with TRBJ2-7, with 7 bases aligning to TRBD2. Germline assignment: CDR1 KGHSH and CDR2 LQKENI. V trimming: 3 bases; J trimming: 3 bases; junction bases outside the gene matches: 8. There are 15 residues in the CDR3.

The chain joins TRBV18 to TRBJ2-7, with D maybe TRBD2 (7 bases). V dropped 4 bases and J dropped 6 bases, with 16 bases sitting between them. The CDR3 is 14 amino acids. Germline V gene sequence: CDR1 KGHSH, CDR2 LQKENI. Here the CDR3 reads CASSRDSGGLEQYF. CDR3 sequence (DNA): TGTGCCAGCTCACGGGACTCCGGGGGGCTCGAGCAGTACTTC.

Written as DNA, the CDR3 is TGTGCCAGCAGCCAGGTACTAGCGGGAGCTCTCAATGAGCAGTTCTTC. Protein product: CASSQVLAGALNEQFF. The chain is built from TRBV11-2 and TRBJ2-1; TRBD2 aligns across 11 bases. Germline V CDR1 and CDR2: SGHAT, FQNNGV. This CDR3 is built from 16 residues. Trimming took 5 bases from V and 6 from J; bases not matched to a gene: 9. The whole variable domain, filled in from reference TRBV11-2 and TRBJ2-1, reads EAGVAQSPRYKIIEKRQSVAFWCNPISGHATLYWYQQILGQGPKLLIQFQNNGVVDDSQLPKDRFSAERLKGVDSTLKIQPAKLEDSAVYLCASSQVLAGALNEQFFGPGTRLTVL.

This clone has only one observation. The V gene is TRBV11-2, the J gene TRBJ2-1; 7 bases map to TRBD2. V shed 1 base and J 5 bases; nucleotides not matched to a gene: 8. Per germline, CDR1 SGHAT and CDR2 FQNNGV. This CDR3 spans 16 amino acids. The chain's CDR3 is CASSLVPGGEDNEQFF. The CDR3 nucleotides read TGTGCCAGCAGCTTAGTTCCGGGGGGAGAGGACAATGAGCAGTTCTTC.

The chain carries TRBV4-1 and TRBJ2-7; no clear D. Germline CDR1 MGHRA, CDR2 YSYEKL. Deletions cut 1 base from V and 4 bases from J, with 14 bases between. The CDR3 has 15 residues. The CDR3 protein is CASSQVLSTTYEQYF. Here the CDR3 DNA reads TGCGCCAGCAGCCAAGTCCTCTCTACTACGTACGAGCAGTACTTC.

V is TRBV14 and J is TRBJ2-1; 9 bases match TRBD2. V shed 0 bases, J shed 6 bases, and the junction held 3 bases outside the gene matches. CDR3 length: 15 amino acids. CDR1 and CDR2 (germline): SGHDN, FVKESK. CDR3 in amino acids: CASSQDSGRSNEQFF. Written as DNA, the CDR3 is TGTGCCAGCAGCCAAGATAGCGGGAGATCCAATGAGCAGTTCTTC.

In DNA form, the CDR3 reads TGTGCCAGCAGTTTTGCCGACAGGGGTAAATCCGGGGAGCTGTTTTTT. This translates into CASSFADRGKSGELFF. V is TRBV27 and J is TRBJ2-2; 8 nucleotides match TRBD1. Germline values: CDR1 MNHEY, CDR2 SMNVEV (reference sequence). This CDR3 comprises 16 residues. Trimming removed 3 bases from V and 6 bases from J; junction bases left unmatched: 9.

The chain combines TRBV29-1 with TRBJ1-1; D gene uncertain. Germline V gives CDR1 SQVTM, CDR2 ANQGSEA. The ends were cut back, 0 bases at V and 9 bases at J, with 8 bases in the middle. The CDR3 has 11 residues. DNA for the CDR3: TGCAGCGTTGAAGATCAAACGCAAGCTTTCTTT. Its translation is CSVEDQTQAFF. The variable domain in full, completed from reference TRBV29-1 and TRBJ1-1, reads SAVISQKPSRDICQRGTSLTIQCQVDSQVTMMFWYRQQPGQSLTLIATANQGSEATYESGFVIDKFPISRPNLTFSTLTVSNMSPEDSSIYLCSVEDQTQAFFGQGTRLTVV.

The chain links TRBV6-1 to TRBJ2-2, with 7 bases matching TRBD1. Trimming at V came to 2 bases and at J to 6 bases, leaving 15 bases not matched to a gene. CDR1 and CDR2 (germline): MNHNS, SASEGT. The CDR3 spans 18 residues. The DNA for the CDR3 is TGTGCCAGCAGTGAATCGAGGGGGCAGGGATATGTTTCCGGGGAGCTGTTTTTT. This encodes CASSESRGQGYVSGELFF.

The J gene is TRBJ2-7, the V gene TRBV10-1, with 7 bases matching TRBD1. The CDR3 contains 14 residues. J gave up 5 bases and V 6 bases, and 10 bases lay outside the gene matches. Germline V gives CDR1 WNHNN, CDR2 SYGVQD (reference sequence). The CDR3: CASSTGQMWDEQYF. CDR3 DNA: TGCGCCAGCAGCACGGGACAGATGTGGGACGAGCAGTACTTC.

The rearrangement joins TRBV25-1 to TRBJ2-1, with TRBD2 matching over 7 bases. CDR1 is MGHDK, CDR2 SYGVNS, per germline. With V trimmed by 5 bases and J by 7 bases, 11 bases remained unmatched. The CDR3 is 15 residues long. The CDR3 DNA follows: TGTGCCAGCAGTCCGGGATCGGGAGGATCTAATGAGCAGTTCTTC. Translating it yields CASSPGSGGSNEQFF.

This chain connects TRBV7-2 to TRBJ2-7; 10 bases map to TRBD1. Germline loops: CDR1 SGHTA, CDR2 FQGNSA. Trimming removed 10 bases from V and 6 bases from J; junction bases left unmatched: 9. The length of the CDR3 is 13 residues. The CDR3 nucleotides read TGTGCCACGGGGACAGGGGAAGGTGGCGAGCAGTACTTC. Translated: CATGTGEGGEQYF.

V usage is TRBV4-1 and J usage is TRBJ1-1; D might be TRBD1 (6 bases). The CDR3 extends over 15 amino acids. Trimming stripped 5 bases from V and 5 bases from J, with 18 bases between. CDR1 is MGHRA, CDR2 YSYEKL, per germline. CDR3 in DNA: TGCGCCAGCAGCTTGCGCGCAGGGGCGGGGACTGAAGCTTTCTTT. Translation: CASSLRAGAGTEAFF.

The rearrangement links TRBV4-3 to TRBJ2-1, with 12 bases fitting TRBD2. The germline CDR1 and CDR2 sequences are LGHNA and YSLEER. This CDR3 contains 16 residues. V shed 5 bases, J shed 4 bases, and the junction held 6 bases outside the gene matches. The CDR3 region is CASSDGTSGQYNEQFF. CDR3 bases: TGCGCCAGCAGCGATGGGACTAGCGGGCAGTACAATGAGCAGTTCTTC.

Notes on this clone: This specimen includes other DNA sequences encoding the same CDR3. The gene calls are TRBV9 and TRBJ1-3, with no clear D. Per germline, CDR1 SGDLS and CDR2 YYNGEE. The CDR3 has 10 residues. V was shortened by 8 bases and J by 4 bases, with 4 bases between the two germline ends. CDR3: CASGGNTIYF. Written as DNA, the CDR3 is TGTGCCAGTGGGGGAAACACCATATATTTT.

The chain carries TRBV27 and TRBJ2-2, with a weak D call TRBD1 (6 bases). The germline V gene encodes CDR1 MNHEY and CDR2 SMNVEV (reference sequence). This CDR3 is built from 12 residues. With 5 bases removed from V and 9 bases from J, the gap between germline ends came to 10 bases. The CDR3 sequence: CASSPQGRELFF. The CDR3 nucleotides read TGTGCCAGCAGTCCTCAGGGGAGGGAGCTGTTTTTT.

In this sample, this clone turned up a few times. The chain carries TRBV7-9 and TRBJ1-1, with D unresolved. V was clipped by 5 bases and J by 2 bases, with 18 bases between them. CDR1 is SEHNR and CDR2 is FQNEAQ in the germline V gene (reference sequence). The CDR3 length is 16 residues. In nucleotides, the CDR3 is TGTGCCAGCAGCCGACGACTGGCGAGGTCTAACACTGAAGCTTTCTTT. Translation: CASSRRLARSNTEAFF.